Presented here are 22 T cell receptor beta chains from one specimen sequenced in a study of blood T cell repertoires in COVID-19. Some clones are missing from TCRdb's copy, which holds only in-frame ones; the method was immunoSEQ multiplex PCR. The data contain 110,000 or so clones, more than 70% of them singletons. Input material: peripheral blood. These receptor sequences come from an older woman with COVID-19, enrolled during active disease.

This chain joins TRBV29-1 and TRBJ1-2; 7 nucleotides match TRBD1. This CDR3 is 14 amino acids long. Germline lookup yields CDR1 SQVTM and CDR2 ANQGSEA. The V segment lost 5 bases and the J segment 6 bases; nucleotides outside the gene matches: 12. In nucleotides, the CDR3 is TGCAGCGTTAGGTTCGACAGGGAAGAGCATGGCTACACCTTC. Its translation is CSVRFDREEHGYTF.

This clone appeared a few times. The V gene is TRBV27, the J gene TRBJ1-4; 7 nucleotides agree with TRBD1. This CDR3 spans 14 amino acids. CDR1 and CDR2 from the germline V gene are MNHEY and SMNVEV (reference sequence). V dropped 8 bases and J dropped 2; count of bases not matched to a gene: 5. The CDR3 bases are TGTGCCAGCGCCCCGGGACAGACTAATGAAAAACTGTTTTTT. Translated: CASAPGQTNEKLFF.

The rearrangement links TRBV6-1 to TRBJ2-7, with 9 bases matching TRBD2. Germline V gene sequence: CDR1 MNHNS, CDR2 SASEGT. V lost 1 base to trimming and J lost 9 bases; unmatched junction nucleotides: 7. The CDR3 consists of 14 residues. The DNA of the CDR3 is TGTGCCAGCAGTGAAGGTTCTAGCGGGGTGGGGCAGTACTTC. The encoded protein is CASSEGSSGVGQYF.

Of note for this clone: In the same sample, other DNA sequences code for this CDR3. V and J are TRBV6-5 and TRBJ1-5; 8 bases agree with TRBD1. The J segment lost 3 bases and the V segment lost 0 bases, leaving 4 bases of the junction unmatched. There are 16 residues in the CDR3. Germline CDR1 is MNHEY and CDR2 is SVGAGI. CDR3 residues: CASSYSGTGVNQPQHF. CDR3 bases: TGTGCCAGCAGTTACTCAGGGACAGGCGTCAATCAGCCCCAGCATTTT.

The rearrangement uses TRBV7-2 and TRBJ1-5, with D perhaps TRBD1 (6 bases). The CDR3 length is 18 residues. Trimming cost V 5 bases and J 0 bases, with 20 bases left between them. Germline values: CDR1 SGHTA, CDR2 FQGNSA. CDR3 amino acids: CASSPSDHRDYSNQPQHF. CDR3 coding DNA: TGTGCCAGCAGCCCCTCGGACCACAGGGATTATAGCAATCAGCCCCAGCATTTT.

CDR3 nucleotide sequence: TGTGCCAGCAGCGCAACCGACAGGACCGGGGAGCTGTTTTTT. Protein product: CASSATDRTGELFF. The chain is built from TRBV5-8 and TRBJ2-2, with D possibly TRBD1 on 6 matching bases. V dropped 4 bases and J dropped 5 bases, with 12 bases sitting between them. Germline V gene data show CDR1 as SGHTS and CDR2 as YDEGEE. The CDR3 runs to 14 residues.

The chain recombines TRBV5-6 with TRBJ2-5; 10 positions match TRBD1. CDR3 length equals 14 residues. Germline V gives CDR1 SGHDT, CDR2 YYEEEE. V was clipped by 4 bases and J by 4 bases; unmatched bases: 4. CDR3 region: CASSPWDRGETQYF. The CDR3, as DNA: TGTGCCAGCAGCCCTTGGGACAGGGGAGAGACCCAGTACTTC. The full variable domain, its missing parts supplied by reference TRBV5-6 and TRBJ2-5, is DAGVTQSPTHLIKTRGQQVTLRCSPKSGHDTVSWYQQALGQGPQFIFQYYEEEERQRGNFPDRFSGHQFPNYSSELNVNALLLGDSALYLCASSPWDRGETQYFGPGTRLLVL.

The rearrangement uses TRBV6-5 and TRBJ1-4; D is ambiguous. CDR3 length: 14 amino acids. The germline CDR1 and CDR2 sequences are MNHEY and SVGAGI. With 6 bases removed from V and 5 bases from J, the gap between germline ends came to 13 bases. CDR3 coding DNA: TGTGCCAGCAGGAGAGACGGGTGGAATGAAAAACTGTTTTTT. Protein: CASRRDGWNEKLFF.

V and J are TRBV24-1 and TRBJ1-2; D is unresolved. V shed 2 bases and J shed 0 bases, with 12 bases lying between them. Per the germline V gene, CDR1 is KGHDR and CDR2 is SFDVKD. The CDR3 spans 16 residues. The CDR3 region is CATSDWRHDANYGYTF. For the CDR3, the DNA is TGTGCCACCAGTGATTGGCGACACGATGCTAACTATGGCTACACCTTC.

The CDR3 coding sequence is TGTGCCAGCAGCACCCAGGACAGGGACACTGAAGCTTTCTTT. Translation: CASSTQDRDTEAFF. V usage is TRBV7-3 and J usage is TRBJ1-1; the match to TRBD1 covers 8 bases. CDR1 is SGHTA, CDR2 FQGTGA, per germline. CDR3 size: 14 residues. Trimming cost V 5 bases and J 3 bases; bases outside gene matches: 5.

The chain combines TRBV3-1 (or the pseudogene TRBV3-2) with TRBJ2-5, with D maybe TRBD2 (6 bases). Trimming cost V 4 bases and J 7 bases, with 13 bases left between them. CDR3 length: 13 residues. Germline CDR1 and CDR2: LGHDT and YNNKEL (reference sequence). In DNA form, the CDR3 reads TGTGCCAGCAGCCGAGGGACCGGGGGGACCCAGTACTTC. It translates to CASSRGTGGTQYF.

The chain employs TRBV7-2 and TRBJ2-4; 10 nucleotides agree with TRBD2. Germline values: CDR1 SGHTA, CDR2 FQGNSA. CDR3 length: 19 amino acids. V was clipped by 0 bases and J by 3 bases; unmatched bases: 11. The CDR3 loop is CASSLAALSSGGSKNIQYF. CDR3 DNA: TGTGCCAGCAGCTTAGCCGCCCTCTCTAGCGGGGGTAGCAAAAACATTCAGTACTTC.

The chain recombines TRBV2 with TRBJ2-1, with D possibly TRBD2 on 6 matching bases. V lost 1 base, J lost 5 bases, and 12 bases lay in between. The germline V gene encodes CDR1 SNHLY and CDR2 FYNNEI. CDR3 length: 15 residues. The CDR3, as DNA: TGTGCCAGCAGTGAAGGGCTAGCGCCGAACAATGAGCAGTTCTTC. The encoded protein is CASSEGLAPNNEQFF.

The chain recombines TRBV9 with TRBJ2-3; possibly TRBD1 for D (5 bases). Per germline, CDR1 SGDLS and CDR2 YYNGEE. V was shortened by 2 bases and J by 3 bases, with 7 bases between the two germline ends. This CDR3 is built from 13 residues. The CDR3 DNA sequence: TGTGCCAGCAGCGTCGACAGTACAGATACGCAGTATTTT. Translating gives CASSVDSTDTQYF.

The chain couples TRBV5-4 to TRBJ2-3, with D unclear. The ends were cut back, 1 base at V and 6 bases at J, with 6 bases in the middle. This CDR3 comprises 12 residues. The V gene's germline CDR1 is SGHNT and CDR2 YYREEE (reference sequence). The CDR3 DNA follows: TGTGCCAGCAGCTTGTTACAGGATACGCAGTATTTT. Its protein is CASSLLQDTQYF. The variable domain in full, with the rest retrieved from reference TRBV5-4 and TRBJ2-3, is ETGVTQSPTHLIKTRGQQVTLRCSSQSGHNTVSWYQQALGQGPQFIFQYYREEENGRGNFPPRFSGLQFPNYSSELNVNALELDDSALYLCASSLLQDTQYFGPGTRLTVL.

The V and J genes are TRBV27 and TRBJ2-3; 9 bases are shared with TRBD2. Trimming at V came to 0 bases and at J to 8 bases, leaving 9 bases not matched to a gene. The CDR3 extends over 16 amino acids. Germline-derived CDR1 and CDR2 are MNHEY and SMNVEV (reference sequence). The CDR3 sequence: CASSLSAGGGAGTQYF. The CDR3 DNA sequence: TGTGCCAGCAGTTTATCCGCCGGCGGGGGGGCCGGTACGCAGTATTTT.

The V and J genes are TRBV15 and TRBJ2-7; maybe TRBD2 (5 bases). The germline CDR1 and CDR2 sequences are LNHNV and YYDKDF (reference sequence). The V gene lost 0 bases and the J gene lost 4 bases, with 19 bases spanning the gap. This CDR3 spans 17 amino acids. The CDR3 DNA reads as TGTGCCACCAGCAGAGATCGGGGTCTCAGGATTACTTACGAGCAGTACTTC. This codes for CATSRDRGLRITYEQYF.

This clone came up once. J is TRBJ1-5 and V is TRBV9; D gene uncertain. The length of the CDR3 is 13 residues. V gave up 4 bases and J gave up 5 bases, with 10 bases separating them. CDR1 and CDR2 from the germline V gene are SGDLS and YYNGEE. CDR3: CASSFREDQPQHF. CDR3 DNA sequence: TGTGCCAGCAGCTTCCGGGAGGATCAGCCCCAGCATTTT.

This sequence joins TRBV6-4 and TRBJ2-1; tentatively, D is TRBD1 (5 bases). Germline loops: CDR1 MRHNA, CDR2 SNTAGT. The CDR3 has 11 amino acids. The V end lost 5 bases, the J end lost 7 bases, and 6 bases lay between the germline ends. In DNA, the CDR3 is TGTGCCAGCAGTCAGGGTAATGAGCAGTTCTTC. Translated, it gives CASSQGNEQFF.

This chain joins TRBV2 and TRBJ2-2; unclear D gene. Germline V lookup: CDR1 SNHLY, CDR2 FYNNEI. This CDR3 has 13 residues. V lost 6 bases and J 3 bases, leaving 8 bases between the germline ends. The CDR3 nucleotides are TGTGCCAGCAGGGTTCAGGACACCGGGGAGCTGTTTTTT. It yields the protein CASRVQDTGELFF.

The V call is TRBV7-9, the J call TRBJ1-2; maybe TRBD1 (5 bases). Trimming took 0 bases from V and 4 from J, leaving 9 bases between them. Per germline, CDR1 SEHNR and CDR2 FQNEAQ (reference sequence). This CDR3 is 14 amino acids long. Written as DNA, the CDR3 is TGTGCCAGCAGCTTAGCCCAGGGTGGCTATGGCTACACCTTC. It is translated as CASSLAQGGYGYTF.

The chain joins TRBV9 to TRBJ1-1; 9 bases match TRBD1. J was trimmed by 5 bases and V by 3 bases; bases with no gene match: 8. Germline-derived CDR1 and CDR2 are SGDLS and YYNGEE. This CDR3 spans 15 amino acids. The CDR3 here is CASSGWGQGGTEAFF. CDR3 DNA: TGTGCCAGCAGCGGATGGGGACAGGGAGGAACTGAAGCTTTCTTT.